This entry concerns a single T cell receptor (beta chain). Its antigen remains unidentified. From the 120-subject validation cohort, which was separate from the roughly 700-subject first cohort, the donors were drawn. This entry is derived from a study of cytomegalovirus exposure and HLA in healthy donors. Broader study findings: Reports credit the classifier with highly specific, highly sensitive diagnosis of cytomegalovirus status.

Some clones are missing from TCRdb's copy, which holds only in-frame ones; the method was immunoSEQ multiplex PCR. The sample carries around 120,000 clones, approximately 90% recorded once. The TCR comes from a woman under 30 in good health and CMV-seronegative. Sequenced sample: PBMCs.

Here the CDR3 DNA reads TGTGCCAGTAGTATCGGACACCCCTACGAGCAGTACTTC. Its protein is CASSIGHPYEQYF. The chain links TRBV19 to TRBJ2-7, with D perhaps matching TRBD1 (5 bases). This CDR3 is 13 amino acids long. Germline CDR1 and CDR2: LNHDA and SQIVND (reference sequence). V was cut by 3 bases and J by 2 bases, with 8 bases left in between. The entire variable domain, with the rest obtained from reference TRBV19 and TRBJ2-7, is as follows: DGGITQSPKYLFRKEGQNVTLSCEQNLNHDAMYWYRQDPGQGLRLIYYSQIVNDFQKGDIAEGYSVSREKKESFPLTVTSAQKNPTAFYLCASSIGHPYEQYFGPGTRLTVT.